The next 19 T cell receptor beta chains were all read from a single sample in a study of T cells in Graves' hyperthyroidism and ophthalmopathy. RNA transcripts yielded amplified TCR beta CDR3 regions. During a first-round RT-PCR of the TCR CDR3, the HTBI primer set was used. One entry per CDR3 protein results from TCRdb running MiXCR on the multiplex PCR reads. Of around 760,000 distinct CDR3 sequences listed, 35% are singletons. Sequenced: blood. The receptors stem from a woman aged 40 to 55 with Graves' hyperthyroidism.

Comments on this clonotype: An end of the junction does not agree with germline; a read error may underlie this. The chain joins TRBV5-5 to TRBJ1-6; possibly TRBD1 for D (6 bases). CDR1 and CDR2 (germline): SGHKS, YYEKEE (reference sequence). The CDR3 has 15 amino acids. The DNA of the CDR3 is TGCGCCAGCAGCCGCGAATCAGGGGAAAGTTCACCCCTCCACTTT. It translates to CASSRESGESSPLHF.

This clonotype was counted ten times or more. The chain uses TRBV5-8 and TRBJ1-5; no reliable D call. Germline CDR1 is SGHTS and CDR2 is YDEGEE. The CDR3 contains 14 residues. V dropped 4 bases and J dropped 3 bases, with 11 bases sitting between them. The CDR3 is CASSVDGINQPQHF. DNA of the CDR3: TGTGCCAGCAGCGTGGACGGGATCAATCAGCCCCAGCATTTT.

This clonotype was detected a few times. The genes are TRBV7-9 and TRBJ1-3, with 9 bases lining up with TRBD1. The CDR3 is 19 residues long. V gave up 4 bases and J gave up 8 bases; unmatched junction bases: 21. Germline V CDR1 and CDR2: SEHNR, FQNEAQ (reference sequence). The CDR3 here is CASSSAFDRDRAGGDTIYF. CDR3 DNA sequence: TGTGCCAGCAGCTCCGCATTTGACCGGGACAGGGCCGGCGGGGACACCATATATTTT.

This chain links TRBV15 with TRBJ1-1; D not certain. Between the trimmed V and J ends, which lost 3 bases and 12 bases, there was a span of 17 bases. There are 13 residues in the CDR3. Germline CDR1 LNHNV, CDR2 YYDKDF (reference sequence). CDR3 loop: CATSSKGTRKTFF. In DNA, the CDR3 is TGTGCCACCAGCAGTAAGGGAACCCGGAAAACTTTCTTT.

This clonotype was counted at least ten times. The V call is TRBV15, the J call TRBJ2-7, with 10 bases matching TRBD1. Germline values: CDR1 LNHNV, CDR2 YYDKDF (reference sequence). With V trimmed by 5 bases and J by 5 bases, 12 bases remained unmatched. The CDR3 runs 16 residues. CDR3 region: CATSGLGTGVPNEQYF. The CDR3 bases are TGTGCCACCAGCGGACTCGGGACAGGGGTTCCTAACGAGCAGTACTTC.

The chain employs TRBV10-3 and TRBJ2-2, with 12 bases aligning to TRBD2. After removal of 10 bases from V and 1 base from J, the junction contained 10 bases not matched to a gene. CDR1 ENHRY and CDR2 SYGVKD come from the germline V gene. CDR3 length equals 17 residues. CDR3 DNA: TGTGCCACCGGCAATAAACTAGCGGGAGGGAACACCGGGGAGCTGTTTTTT. Amino acids: CATGNKLAGGNTGELFF.

This clonotype was seen repeatedly, ten times or more. This chain uses TRBV7-2 with TRBJ1-1, with TRBD1 identical over 11 bases. This CDR3 spans 16 amino acids. Germline CDR1 is SGHTA and CDR2 is FQGNSA. Trimming cost V 5 bases and J 10 bases; bases outside gene matches: 15. The CDR3 nucleotides read TGTGCCAGCAGCCCCCGGACAGGGGGCGACATCTCGGGAGCTTTCTTT. Protein product: CASSPRTGGDISGAFF. The entire variable domain, with the rest obtained from reference TRBV7-2 and TRBJ1-1, is as follows: GAGVSQSPSNKVTEKGKDVELRCDPISGHTALYWYRQSLGQGLEFLIYFQGNSAPDKSGLPSDRFSAERTGGSVSTLTIQRTQQEDSAVYLCASSPRTGGDISGAFFGQGTRLTVV.

The genes are TRBV12-3 or TRBV12-4 and TRBJ2-7; no firm D call. The CDR3 has 14 residues. Trimming removed 3 bases at V and 0 bases at J, with 9 bases between. CDR3 sequence reads: CASSFRYGSYEQYF. CDR3 coding DNA: TGTGCCAGCAGTTTTCGTTATGGCTCCTACGAGCAGTACTTC.

The gene calls are TRBV5-1 and TRBJ1-1, with 10 bases lining up with TRBD1. The germline V gene has CDR1 SGHRS and CDR2 YFSETQ. The CDR3 sequence is 15 residues long. Trimming at V came to 4 bases and at J to 3 bases, leaving 6 bases not matched to a gene. The CDR3 DNA reads TGCGCCAGCAGCCTGACAGGGGGCACGGACACTGAAGCTTTCTTT. Translation gives CASSLTGGTDTEAFF.

This clonotype was seen many times. The chain has TRBV7-2 and TRBJ1-2; 9 bases are shared with TRBD1. Trimming removed 1 base from V and 5 bases from J; junction bases left unmatched: 11. The CDR3 has 17 residues. Germline V lookup: CDR1 SGHTA, CDR2 FQGNSA. Here the CDR3 DNA reads TGTGCCAGCAGCTTAGGCGTAAACCGGGACAGGGATTATGGCTACACCTTC. The encoded protein is CASSLGVNRDRDYGYTF.

Many counts were recorded for this clonotype. The V and J genes are TRBV7-2 and TRBJ2-2; D call uncertain. Germline loops: CDR1 SGHTA, CDR2 FQGNSA. Trimming removed 1 base from V and 12 bases from J, with 12 bases in between. This CDR3 is 13 amino acids long. The CDR3 region is CASSLVVQPKLFF. The CDR3 DNA sequence: TGTGCCAGCAGCTTAGTAGTTCAACCGAAGCTGTTTTTT.

The V gene is TRBV14, the J gene TRBJ2-3, with D possibly being TRBD1 (6 bases). The CDR3 covers 14 residues. Germline assignment: CDR1 SGHDN and CDR2 FVKESK. Trimming pared 7 bases from V and 4 bases from J, leaving 15 bases between. The CDR3 sequence: CASKSRDISDTQYF. Written as DNA, the CDR3 is TGTGCCAGCAAGTCGAGGGACATTTCAGATACGCAGTATTTT.

This clonotype has just a few counts. Sequence at one end of the junction differs from germline and may be a read error. This chain joins TRBV5-1 and TRBJ2-7; possibly TRBD2 for D (5 bases). Germline-derived CDR1 and CDR2 are SGHRS and YFSETQ. This CDR3 has 14 residues. For the CDR3, the DNA is TGTGCCAGCAGTTGGACCGGGGTAACCTACGAGCAGTACTTC. It encodes CASSWTGVTYEQYF.

This clonotype has a count of ten or more. The CDR3 protein is CASSTDQGSETQYF. The CDR3 nucleotides read TGTGCCAGCAGCACCGATCAGGGGTCCGAGACCCAGTACTTC. The rearrangement links TRBV7-2 to TRBJ2-5; D is possibly TRBD1 (6 bases). This CDR3 is built from 14 residues. V lost 5 bases and J 5 bases, leaving 15 bases between the germline ends. CDR1 is SGHTA, CDR2 FQGNSA, per germline.

This clonotype was recorded many times. The chain has TRBV14 and TRBJ1-5, with D unclear. Trimming took 0 bases from V and 6 from J, leaving 6 bases between them. Per germline, CDR1 SGHDN and CDR2 FVKESK. This CDR3 region has 13 residues. This chain's CDR3 is CASSQDLRQPQHF. The CDR3 DNA reads as TGTGCCAGCAGCCAAGATCTACGTCAGCCCCAGCATTTT.

The V gene is TRBV19, the J gene TRBJ2-6; 7 bases line up with TRBD1. The CDR3 covers 16 residues. J lost 2 bases, V lost 5 bases, and 6 bases had no gene match. Germline lookup yields CDR1 LNHDA and CDR2 SQIVND (reference sequence). CDR3 amino acids: CASSYPGGPGANVLTF. The CDR3 DNA sequence: TGTGCCAGTAGTTATCCAGGGGGTCCTGGGGCCAACGTCCTGACTTTC.

This clonotype was recorded at least ten times. The chain joins TRBV10-3 to TRBJ2-7; D is possibly TRBD1 (5 bases). V dropped 8 bases and J dropped 2 bases, with 10 bases sitting between them. The CDR3 contains 12 residues. Germline V CDR1 and CDR2: ENHRY, SYGVKD. CDR3 in amino acids: CAIGQGTYEQYF. CDR3 sequence (DNA): TGTGCCATCGGGCAGGGAACCTACGAGCAGTACTTC.

The table lists this clonotype with a few counts. The chain recombines TRBV7-9 with TRBJ2-2; 10 bases line up with TRBD1. Germline CDR1 and CDR2: SEHNR and FQNEAQ (reference sequence). With V trimmed by 5 bases and J by 3 bases, 12 bases remained unmatched. This CDR3 has 18 residues. CDR3 in amino acids: CASSQGAPTGGDTGELFF. Here the CDR3 DNA reads TGTGCCAGCAGCCAAGGGGCCCCGACAGGGGGCGACACCGGGGAGCTGTTTTTT.

The J gene is TRBJ1-4, the V gene TRBV7-9; D gene unclear. This CDR3 has 16 amino acids. Germline V gene sequence: CDR1 SEHNR, CDR2 FQNEAQ (reference sequence). V was trimmed by 5 bases and J by 2 bases, leaving 15 bases between them. This CDR3 reads CASSPGKGPTNEKLFF. CDR3 nucleotide sequence: TGTGCCAGCAGCCCCGGCAAGGGTCCCACTAATGAAAAACTGTTTTTT.